A selection of T cell receptor beta chains follows, all from one sample in a study of monozygotic twins with inflammatory bowel disease. TCRdb processed the 5' RACE reads again and assigns one entry to each CDR3 protein, with no DNA. The listing contains a few hundred thousand distinct CDR3 sequences. The sample taken for sequencing was blood. All receptors come from a human donor with ulcerative colitis or Crohn's disease, or a healthy co-twin of an affected twin (not recorded which). CDR3s include the opening cysteine and the closing phenylalanine or tryptophan.

J gene,V gene,CDR3 protein
TRBJ2-7,TRBV20-1,CSARGRPGQGLSYEQYF
TRBJ2-4,TRBV28,CASSFSGPLAKNIQYF
TRBJ2-1,TRBV6-1,CASNVAGGLNEQFF
TRBJ1-1,TRBV5-5,CASTQSEYTEAFF
TRBJ1-1,TRBV7-9,CASSAQGGDGEEAFF
TRBJ2-1,TRBV20-1,CGKLGGQNEQFF
TRBJ1-1,TRBV10-3,CAISDQNWKSGEENTEAFF
TRBJ2-5,TRBV20-1,CSARGPGKETQYF
TRBJ1-2,TRBV2,CASSEMVTAGFNYGYTF
TRBJ1-1,TRBV29-1,CSVPTGHQTGTEAFF
TRBJ1-5,TRBV5-8,CASSRGPNGQGGNQPQHF
TRBJ2-2,TRBV5-1,CASSLNPGQGFTGELFF
TRBJ2-3,TRBV7-3,CASSGDGRTDTQYF
TRBJ1-5,TRBV6-2/TRBV6-3,CASSYPDLNQPQHF
TRBJ2-7,TRBV24-1,CATSDGLAGAYEQYF
TRBJ2-7,TRBV16,CASSHATGAYEQYF
TRBJ1-2,TRBV6-5,CASSYSGGTGGGYTF
TRBJ1-6,TRBV12-3/TRBV12-4,CASSPEGQEGSPLHF
TRBJ2-3,TRBV29-1,CSTGLAGGPGTQYF
TRBJ1-6,TRBV7-2,CASSPRTETYNSPLHF
TRBJ2-5,TRBV4-1,CASSQAVGGIGTQYF
TRBJ2-1,TRBV5-5,CASSFDRVLGGEQFF
TRBJ1-5,TRBV19,CASSTRREGNQPQHF
TRBJ1-1,TRBV15,CATIRVGAEAFF
TRBJ2-2,TRBV7-3,CASSSSFRTTRGELFF
TRBJ2-5,TRBV4-3,CASSQVGFQETQYF
TRBJ1-1,TRBV6-5,CASSYVGATNTEAFF
TRBJ2-3,TRBV7-2,CASSLAILNTQYF
TRBJ1-5,TRBV6-1,CASRNGQGSHTRYSNQPQHF
TRBJ1-5,TRBV20-1,CSARQAGSSQPQHF
TRBJ2-5,TRBV18,CASSPVISGGAGETQYF
TRBJ2-5,TRBV29-1,CSVEDRQNVYQETQYF
TRBJ1-5,TRBV27,CASSFGRSNQPQHF